This T cell receptor (beta chain) was observed in a study of shared T cell receptors in the human thymus. Here immunoSEQ multiplex PCR was the method, and the copy in TCRdb shows in-frame clones only, minus some. The profile shows hundreds of thousands of clones, 85% to 90% of them singletons. The sample was also linked to a second study, of human thymus T cells. That work adds: Thymus tissue was removed during corrective cardiac surgery. Use of V and J genes seemed skewed within the thymic and blood repertoires. Related research reported highly overlapping thymic repertoires among unrelated individuals.

Sequenced sample: thymocytes. The sequence came from a boy less than two years old with a congenital heart defect.

The CDR3: CASSQLPGVPYEQYF. CDR3 DNA: TGCGCCAGCAGCCAACTTCCGGGGGTACCCTACGAGCAGTACTTC. The chain employs TRBV4-3 and TRBJ2-7, with a weak D call TRBD2 (6 bases). Trimming shortened V by 2 bases and J by 2 bases, and 13 bases separated the two germline ends. This CDR3 is built from 15 residues. CDR1 and CDR2 (germline): LGHNA, YSLEER.